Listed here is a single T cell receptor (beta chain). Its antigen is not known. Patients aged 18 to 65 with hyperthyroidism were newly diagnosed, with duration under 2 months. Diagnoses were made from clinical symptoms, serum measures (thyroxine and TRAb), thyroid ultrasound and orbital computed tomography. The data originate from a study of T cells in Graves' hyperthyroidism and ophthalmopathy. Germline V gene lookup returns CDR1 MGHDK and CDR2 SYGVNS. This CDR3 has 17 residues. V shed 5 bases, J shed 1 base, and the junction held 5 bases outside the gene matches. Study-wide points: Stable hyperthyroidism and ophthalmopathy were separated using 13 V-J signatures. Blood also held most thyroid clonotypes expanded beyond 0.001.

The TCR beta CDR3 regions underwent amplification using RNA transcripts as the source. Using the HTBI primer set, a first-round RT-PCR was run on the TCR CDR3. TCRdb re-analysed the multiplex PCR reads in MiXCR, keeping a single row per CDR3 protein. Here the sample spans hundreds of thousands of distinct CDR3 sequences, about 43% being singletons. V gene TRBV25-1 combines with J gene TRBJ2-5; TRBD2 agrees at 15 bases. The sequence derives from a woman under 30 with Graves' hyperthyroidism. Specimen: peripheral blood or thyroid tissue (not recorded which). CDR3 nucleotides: TGTGCCAGCAGTTTCGGACTAGCGGGGGGGATCCAAGAGACCCAGTACTTC. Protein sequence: CASSFGLAGGIQETQYF.